This entry features one TCR beta chain sequence. Use of 60 Vbeta and 13 Jbeta primers characterized the PCR. Here immunoSEQ multiplex PCR was the method, and the copy in TCRdb shows in-frame clones only, minus some. The sample has some 150,000 clones, approximately 70% seen once; the top ten hold 2% to 2.5%. The sample belongs to a study of cytomegalovirus exposure and HLA in healthy donors. The junction had 13 bases not matched to a gene; V was cut back by 2 bases and J by 1 base. The CDR3 totals 17 residues. CDR1 GTSNPN and CDR2 SVGIG come from the germline V gene (reference sequence). The V gene is TRBV30, the J gene TRBJ1-2; TRBD1 agrees at 7 bases. The sample taken for sequencing was PBMCs. The clonotype was recovered from a human donor in good health. The CDR3 here is CAWSTDSGAGGNYGYTF. The CDR3 DNA reads as TGTGCCTGGAGTACCGATTCCGGGGCAGGGGGTAACTATGGCTACACCTTC.